This TCR beta chain was identified in a study of cytomegalovirus exposure and HLA in healthy donors. Turning to the study itself: Some 85 million unique TCRs, all from HLA-typed donors, were included in an early release of the data. Regarding the study as a whole: According to the study, 150 to 200 TCR beta chains were cytomegalovirus-associated. On later analysis, the bulk of CMV-associated TCR beta chains appeared to be HLA-restricted.

This clone has a handful of counts. Its antigen is as yet unknown. With 60 Vbeta and 13 Jbeta primers, the PCR was carried out. This table comes from immunoSEQ multiplex PCR, and its TCRdb copy is limited to in-frame clones, with some not included. The sample lists some 200,000 clones; just over 75% were seen once. Germline V gene data show CDR1 as SGHDT and CDR2 as YYEEEE. The CDR3 spans 12 residues. The V and J ends lost 1 base and 5 bases respectively, with 6 bases between them. The V gene is TRBV5-6, the J gene TRBJ1-1; no definite D call. The sequenced sample consisted of PBMCs. This sequence was found in a man aged 18 to 29 in good health and CMV-seronegative. CDR3 loop: CASSLSKTEAFF. CDR3 nucleotides: TGTGCCAGCAGCTTGTCTAAGACTGAAGCTTTCTTT.